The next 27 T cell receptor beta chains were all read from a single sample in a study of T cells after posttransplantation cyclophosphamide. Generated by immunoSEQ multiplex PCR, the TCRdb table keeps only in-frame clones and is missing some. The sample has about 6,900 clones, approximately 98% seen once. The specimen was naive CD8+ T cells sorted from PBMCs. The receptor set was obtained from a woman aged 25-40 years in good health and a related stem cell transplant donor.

CDR3 residues: CASSLGTDSYNEQFF. CDR3 nucleotides: TGCGCCAGCAGCCTAGGGACAGACTCCTACAATGAGCAGTTCTTC. This chain uses TRBV5-1 with TRBJ2-1, with TRBD1 matching 7 bases. CDR1 is SGHRS, CDR2 YFSETQ, per germline. V lost 4 bases to trimming and J lost 0 bases; unmatched junction nucleotides: 4. There are 15 residues in the CDR3. The full variable domain, in which reference TRBV5-1 and TRBJ2-1 provide the parts outside the CDR3, is KAGVTQTPRYLIKTRGQQVTLSCSPISGHRSVSWYQQTPGQGLQFLFEYFSETQRNKGNFPGRFSGRQFSNSRSEMNVSTLELGDSALYLCASSLGTDSYNEQFFGPGTRLTVL.

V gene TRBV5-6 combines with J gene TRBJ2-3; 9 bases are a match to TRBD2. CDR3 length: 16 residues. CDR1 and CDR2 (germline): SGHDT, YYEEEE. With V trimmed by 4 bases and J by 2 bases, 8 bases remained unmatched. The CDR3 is CASSTLAGVITDTQYF. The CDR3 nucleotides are TGTGCCAGCAGCACTTTAGCGGGGGTTATCACAGATACGCAGTATTTT.

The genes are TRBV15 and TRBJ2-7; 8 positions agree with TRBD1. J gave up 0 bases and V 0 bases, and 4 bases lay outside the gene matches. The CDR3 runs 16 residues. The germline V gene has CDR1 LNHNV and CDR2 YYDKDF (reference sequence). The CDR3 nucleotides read TGTGCCACCAGCAGAGAGGGACAGGCGAGCTCCTACGAGCAGTACTTC. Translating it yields CATSREGQASSYEQYF.

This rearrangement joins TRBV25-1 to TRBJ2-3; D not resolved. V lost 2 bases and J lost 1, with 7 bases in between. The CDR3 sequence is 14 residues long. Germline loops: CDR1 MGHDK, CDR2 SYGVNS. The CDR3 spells CASSEGAGTDTQYF. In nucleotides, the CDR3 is TGTGCCAGCAGTGAAGGTGCAGGCACAGATACGCAGTATTTT.

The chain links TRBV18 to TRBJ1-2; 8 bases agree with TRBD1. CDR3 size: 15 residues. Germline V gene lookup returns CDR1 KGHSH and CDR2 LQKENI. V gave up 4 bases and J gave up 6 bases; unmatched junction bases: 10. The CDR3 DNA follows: TGTGCCAGCTCACTGGACGGACAGGGATCGGATGGCTACACCTTC. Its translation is CASSLDGQGSDGYTF.

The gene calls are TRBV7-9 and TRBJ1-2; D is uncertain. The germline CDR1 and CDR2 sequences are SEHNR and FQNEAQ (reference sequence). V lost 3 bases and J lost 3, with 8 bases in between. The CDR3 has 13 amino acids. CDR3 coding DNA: TGTGCCAGCAGCTTGACACCAGACTATGGCTACACCTTC. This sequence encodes CASSLTPDYGYTF.

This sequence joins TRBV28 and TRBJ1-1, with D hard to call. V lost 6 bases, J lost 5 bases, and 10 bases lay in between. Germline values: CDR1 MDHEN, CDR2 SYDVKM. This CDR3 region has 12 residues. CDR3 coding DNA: TGTGCCAGCAGCTACAGAGGGACTGAAGCTTTCTTT. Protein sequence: CASSYRGTEAFF.

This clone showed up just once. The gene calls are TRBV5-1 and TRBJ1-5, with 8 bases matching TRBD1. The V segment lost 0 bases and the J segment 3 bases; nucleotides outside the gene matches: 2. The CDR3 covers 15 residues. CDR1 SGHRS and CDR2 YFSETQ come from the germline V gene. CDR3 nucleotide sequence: TGCGCCAGCAGCTTGGGGACAGGGTCCAATCAGCCCCAGCATTTT. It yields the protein CASSLGTGSNQPQHF.

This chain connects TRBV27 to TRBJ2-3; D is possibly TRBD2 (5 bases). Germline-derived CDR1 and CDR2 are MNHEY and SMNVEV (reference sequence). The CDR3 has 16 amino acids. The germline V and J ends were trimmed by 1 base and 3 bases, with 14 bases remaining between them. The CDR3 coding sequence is TGTGCCAGCAGTTTATTACGCGGAGGAGGAACAGATACGCAGTATTTT. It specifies CASSLLRGGGTDTQYF.

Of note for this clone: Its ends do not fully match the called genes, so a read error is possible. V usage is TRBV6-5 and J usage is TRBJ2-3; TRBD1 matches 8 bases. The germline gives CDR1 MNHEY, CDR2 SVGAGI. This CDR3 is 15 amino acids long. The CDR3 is CASSYGDRSTDTQYF. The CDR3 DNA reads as TGTGCCAGTAGTTACGGGGACAGGAGCACAGATACGCAGTATTTT.

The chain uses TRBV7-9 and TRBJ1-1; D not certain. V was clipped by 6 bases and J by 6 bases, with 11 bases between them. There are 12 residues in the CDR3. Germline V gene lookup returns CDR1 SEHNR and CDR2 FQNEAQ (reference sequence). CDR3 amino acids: CASRDLRAEAFF. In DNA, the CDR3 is TGTGCCAGCAGAGATTTGAGGGCTGAAGCTTTCTTT.

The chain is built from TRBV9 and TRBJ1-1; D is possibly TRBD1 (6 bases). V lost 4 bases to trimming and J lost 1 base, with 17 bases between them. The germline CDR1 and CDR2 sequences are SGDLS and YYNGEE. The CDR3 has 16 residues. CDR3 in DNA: TGTGCCAGCAGCTTAGGTAGGGACACTCAGAACACTGAAGCTTTCTTT. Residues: CASSLGRDTQNTEAFF.

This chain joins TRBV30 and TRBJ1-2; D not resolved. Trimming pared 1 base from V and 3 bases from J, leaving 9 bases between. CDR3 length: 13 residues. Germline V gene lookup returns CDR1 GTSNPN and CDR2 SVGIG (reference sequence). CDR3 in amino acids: CAWSDSVYYGYTF. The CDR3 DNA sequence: TGTGCCTGGAGTGATTCGGTATACTATGGCTACACCTTC.

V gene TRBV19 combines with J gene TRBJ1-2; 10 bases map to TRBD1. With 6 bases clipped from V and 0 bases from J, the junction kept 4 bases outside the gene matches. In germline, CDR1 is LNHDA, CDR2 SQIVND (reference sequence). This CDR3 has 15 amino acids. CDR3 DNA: TGTGCCAGTAGCCGGGGACAGGGGCCTAACTATGGCTACACCTTC. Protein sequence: CASSRGQGPNYGYTF.

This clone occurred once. The CDR3 nucleotides are TGTGCCAGCAGTTTTTTTCGCCTAGCGGGGACGCCTAGCACAGATACGCAGTATTTT. Protein: CASSFFRLAGTPSTDTQYF. V is TRBV27 and J is TRBJ2-3, with 9 bases fitting TRBD2. V trimming: 3 bases; J trimming: 0 bases; junction bases outside the gene matches: 13. CDR1 and CDR2 from the germline V gene are MNHEY and SMNVEV (reference sequence). The CDR3 has 19 residues.

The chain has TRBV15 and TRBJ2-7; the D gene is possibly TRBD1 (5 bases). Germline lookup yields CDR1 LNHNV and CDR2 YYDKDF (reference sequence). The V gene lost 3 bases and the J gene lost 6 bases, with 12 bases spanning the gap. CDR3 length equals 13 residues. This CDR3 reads CATSSLQVTEQYF. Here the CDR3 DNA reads TGTGCCACCAGCAGTCTACAGGTTACCGAGCAGTACTTC.

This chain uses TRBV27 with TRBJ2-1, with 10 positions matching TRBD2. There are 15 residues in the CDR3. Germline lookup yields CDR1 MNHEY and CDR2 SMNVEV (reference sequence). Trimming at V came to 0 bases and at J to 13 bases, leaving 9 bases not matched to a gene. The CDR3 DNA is TGTGCCAGCAGTTTATCGAAGTGGACTAGCGGCCCACAGTTCTTC. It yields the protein CASSLSKWTSGPQFF.

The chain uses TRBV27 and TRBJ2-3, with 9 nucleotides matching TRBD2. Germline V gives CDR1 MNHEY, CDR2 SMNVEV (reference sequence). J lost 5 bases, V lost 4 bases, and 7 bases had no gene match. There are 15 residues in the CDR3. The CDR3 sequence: CASSSLAGIKDTQYF. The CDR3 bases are TGTGCCAGCAGTTCCCTAGCGGGGATCAAAGATACGCAGTATTTT.

CDR3: CASSQEATGGARIDFSTEAFF. The CDR3 DNA reads as TGCGCCAGCAGCCAAGAAGCCACAGGGGGCGCGAGGATTGATTTTAGTACTGAAGCTTTCTTT. V usage is TRBV4-1 and J usage is TRBJ1-1, with 9 bases fitting TRBD1. Unmatched junction bases numbered 22, after V lost 0 bases and J lost 5 bases. The CDR3 loop spans 21 amino acids. Germline V gives CDR1 MGHRA, CDR2 YSYEKL.

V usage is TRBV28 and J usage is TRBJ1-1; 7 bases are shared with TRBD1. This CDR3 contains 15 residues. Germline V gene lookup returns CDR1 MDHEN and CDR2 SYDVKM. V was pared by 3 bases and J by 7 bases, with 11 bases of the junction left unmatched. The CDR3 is CASSLSGGQYIEAFF. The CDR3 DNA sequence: TGTGCCAGCAGTTTGTCAGGGGGGCAGTATATTGAAGCTTTCTTT. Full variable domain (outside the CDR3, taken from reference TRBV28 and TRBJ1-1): DVKVTQSSRYLVKRTGEKVFLECVQDMDHENMFWYRQDPGLGLRLIYFSYDVKMKEKGDIPEGYSVSREKKERFSLILESASTNQTSMYLCASSLSGGQYIEAFFGQGTRLTVV.

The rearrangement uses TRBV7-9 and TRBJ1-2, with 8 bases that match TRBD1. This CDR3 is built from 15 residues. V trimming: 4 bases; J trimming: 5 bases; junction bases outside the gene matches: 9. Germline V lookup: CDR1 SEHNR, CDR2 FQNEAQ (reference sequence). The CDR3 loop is CASSSIRGRGYGYTF. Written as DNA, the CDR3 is TGTGCCAGCAGCTCCATCAGGGGGCGAGGGTATGGCTACACCTTC.

In DNA, the CDR3 is TGTGCCAGCAGATTTGGACAGGGGGCAGAAAAACTGTTTTTT. Translating it yields CASRFGQGAEKLFF. This chain uses TRBV6-5 with TRBJ1-4, with TRBD1 matching over 11 bases. The CDR3 consists of 14 residues. With 6 bases clipped from V and 8 bases from J, the junction kept 5 bases outside the gene matches. Germline V gene data show CDR1 as MNHEY and CDR2 as SVGAGI.

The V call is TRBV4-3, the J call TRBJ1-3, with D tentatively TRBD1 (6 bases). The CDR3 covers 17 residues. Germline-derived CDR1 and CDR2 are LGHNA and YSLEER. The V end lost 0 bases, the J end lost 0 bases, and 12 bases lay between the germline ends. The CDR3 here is CASSQDRGQFSGNTIYF. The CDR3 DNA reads TGCGCCAGCAGCCAAGATAGAGGACAGTTCTCTGGAAACACCATATATTTT.

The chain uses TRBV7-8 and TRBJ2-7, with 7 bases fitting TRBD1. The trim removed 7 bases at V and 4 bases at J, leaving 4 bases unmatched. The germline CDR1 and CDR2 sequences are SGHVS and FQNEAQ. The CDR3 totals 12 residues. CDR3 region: CASTPGGYEQYF. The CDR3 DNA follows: TGTGCCAGCACCCCAGGGGGTTACGAGCAGTACTTC.

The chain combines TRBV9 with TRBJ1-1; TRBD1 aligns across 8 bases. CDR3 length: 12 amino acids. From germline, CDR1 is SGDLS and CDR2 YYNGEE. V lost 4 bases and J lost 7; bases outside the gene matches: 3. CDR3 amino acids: CASSRGTGEAFF. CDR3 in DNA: TGTGCCAGCAGCCGGGGGACAGGTGAAGCTTTCTTT. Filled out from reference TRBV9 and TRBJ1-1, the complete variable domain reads DSGVTQTPKHLITATGQRVTLRCSPRSGDLSVYWYQQSLDQGLQFLIQYYNGEERAKGNILERFSAQQFPDLHSELNLSSLELGDSALYFCASSRGTGEAFFGQGTRLTVV.

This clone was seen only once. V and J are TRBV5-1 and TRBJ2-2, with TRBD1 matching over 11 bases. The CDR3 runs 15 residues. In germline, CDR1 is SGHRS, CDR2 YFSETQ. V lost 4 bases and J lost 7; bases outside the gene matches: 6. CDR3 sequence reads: CASSDGQGANGELFF. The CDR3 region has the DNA TGCGCCAGCAGCGACGGACAGGGGGCTAACGGGGAGCTGTTTTTT. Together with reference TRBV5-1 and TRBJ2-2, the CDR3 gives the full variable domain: KAGVTQTPRYLIKTRGQQVTLSCSPISGHRSVSWYQQTPGQGLQFLFEYFSETQRNKGNFPGRFSGRQFSNSRSEMNVSTLELGDSALYLCASSDGQGANGELFFGEGSRLTVL.

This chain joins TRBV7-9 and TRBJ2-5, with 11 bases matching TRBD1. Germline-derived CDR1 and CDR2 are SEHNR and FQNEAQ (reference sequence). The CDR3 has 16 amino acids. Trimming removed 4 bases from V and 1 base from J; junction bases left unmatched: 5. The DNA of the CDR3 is TGTGCCAGCAGCTCCGGGACAGGGGGGATCCAAGAGACCCAGTACTTC. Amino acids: CASSSGTGGIQETQYF.